This entry concerns a single T cell receptor beta chain. Its antigen is not identified. The sample comes from a study of post-analysis software for immune sequencing data. Study conclusions and caveats: The study found TRBV5-6, TRBV5-1 and TRBV20-1 among five or six TRBV segments more frequent in patients than controls. Those with multiple sclerosis, the patient group, showed significantly lower normalized Chao1 diversity than controls.

The TCR beta cDNA libraries contained unique molecular identifiers. One entry per CDR3 protein, called by TCRdb with MiXCR from the PCR reads. The sample consists of roughly 540,000 distinct CDR3 sequences, less than 40% of them appearing once. V lost 4 bases and J 11 bases, leaving 14 bases between the germline ends. CDR1 and CDR2 from the germline V gene are DFQATT and SNEGSKA (reference sequence). This CDR3 has 11 residues. The V gene is TRBV20-1, the J gene TRBJ2-5, with D possibly being TRBD1 or TRBD2 (7 bases each). Specimen: blood. This TCR was sampled from a girl younger than 18 with multiple sclerosis. CDR3 protein: CSAIQGREQYF. CDR3 DNA: TGCAGTGCTATACAGGGGAGGGAGCAGTACTTC.